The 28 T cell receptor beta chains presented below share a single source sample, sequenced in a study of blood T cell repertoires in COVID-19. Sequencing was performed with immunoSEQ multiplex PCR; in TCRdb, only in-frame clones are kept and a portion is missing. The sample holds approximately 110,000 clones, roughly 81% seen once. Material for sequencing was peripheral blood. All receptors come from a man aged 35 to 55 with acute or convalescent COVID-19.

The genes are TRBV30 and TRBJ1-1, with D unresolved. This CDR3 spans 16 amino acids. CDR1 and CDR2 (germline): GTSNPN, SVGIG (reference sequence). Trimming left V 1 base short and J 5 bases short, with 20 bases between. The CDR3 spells CAWSGNNRKRGTEAFF. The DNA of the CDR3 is TGTGCCTGGAGTGGAAACAATCGGAAAAGAGGGACTGAAGCTTTCTTT.

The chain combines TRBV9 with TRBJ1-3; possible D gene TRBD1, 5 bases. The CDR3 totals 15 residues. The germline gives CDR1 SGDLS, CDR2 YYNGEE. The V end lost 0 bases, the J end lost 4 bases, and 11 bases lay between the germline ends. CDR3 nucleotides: TGTGCCAGCAGCGTAGAGTCCAGGGCCGGAAACACCATATATTTT. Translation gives CASSVESRAGNTIYF.

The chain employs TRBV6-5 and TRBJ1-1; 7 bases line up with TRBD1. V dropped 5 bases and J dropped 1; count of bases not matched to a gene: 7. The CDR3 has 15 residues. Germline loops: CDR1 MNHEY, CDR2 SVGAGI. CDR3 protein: CASSKPTGKNTEAFF. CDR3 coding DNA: TGTGCCAGCAGTAAACCGACAGGGAAGAACACTGAAGCTTTCTTT.

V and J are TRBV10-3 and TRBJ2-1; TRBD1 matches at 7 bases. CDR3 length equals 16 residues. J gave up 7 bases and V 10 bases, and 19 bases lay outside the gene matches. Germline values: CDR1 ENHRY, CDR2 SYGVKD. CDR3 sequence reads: CATHSSQGEGGNEQFF. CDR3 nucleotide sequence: TGTGCCACTCACTCATCCCAGGGGGAAGGAGGAAATGAGCAGTTCTTC.

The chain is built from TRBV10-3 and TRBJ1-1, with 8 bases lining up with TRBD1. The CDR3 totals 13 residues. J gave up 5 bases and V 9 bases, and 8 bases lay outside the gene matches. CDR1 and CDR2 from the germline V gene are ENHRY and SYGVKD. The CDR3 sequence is CAIKDRAGTEAFF. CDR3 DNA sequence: TGTGCCATAAAGGACAGGGCCGGGACTGAAGCTTTCTTT.

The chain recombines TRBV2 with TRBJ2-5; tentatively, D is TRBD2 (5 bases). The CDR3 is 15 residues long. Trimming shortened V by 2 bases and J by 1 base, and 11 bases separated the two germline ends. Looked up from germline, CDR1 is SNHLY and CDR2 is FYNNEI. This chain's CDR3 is CASSESRGTQETQYF. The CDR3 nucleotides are TGTGCCAGCAGTGAAAGTCGGGGTACCCAAGAGACCCAGTACTTC.

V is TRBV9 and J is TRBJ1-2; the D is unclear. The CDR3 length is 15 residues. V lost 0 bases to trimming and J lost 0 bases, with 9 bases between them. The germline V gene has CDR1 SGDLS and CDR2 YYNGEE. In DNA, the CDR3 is TGTGCCAGCAGCGTAGAACCCCCAGCTAACTATGGCTACACCTTC. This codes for CASSVEPPANYGYTF.

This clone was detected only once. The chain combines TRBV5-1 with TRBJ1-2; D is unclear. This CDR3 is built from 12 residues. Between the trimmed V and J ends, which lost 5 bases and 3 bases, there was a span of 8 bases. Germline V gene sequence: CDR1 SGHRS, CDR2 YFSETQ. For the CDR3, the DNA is TGCGCCAGCAGAGACACGTACTATGGCTACACCTTC. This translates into CASRDTYYGYTF. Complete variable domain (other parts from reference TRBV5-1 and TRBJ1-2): KAGVTQTPRYLIKTRGQQVTLSCSPISGHRSVSWYQQTPGQGLQFLFEYFSETQRNKGNFPGRFSGRQFSNSRSEMNVSTLELGDSALYLCASRDTYYGYTFGSGTRLTVV.

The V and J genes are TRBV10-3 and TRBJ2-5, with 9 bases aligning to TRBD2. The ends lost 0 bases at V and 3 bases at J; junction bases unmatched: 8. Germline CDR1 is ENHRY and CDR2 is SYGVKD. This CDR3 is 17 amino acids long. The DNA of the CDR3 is TGTGCCATCAGTGAGTCGGGCGCGGGGGGGTCGGAAGAGACCCAGTACTTC. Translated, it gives CAISESGAGGSEETQYF.

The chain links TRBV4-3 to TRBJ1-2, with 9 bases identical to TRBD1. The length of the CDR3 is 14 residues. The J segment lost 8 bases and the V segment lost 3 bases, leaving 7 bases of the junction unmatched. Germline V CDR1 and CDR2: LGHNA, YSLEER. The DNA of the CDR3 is TGCGCCAGCAGCCACGGGACAGGGATTGAAGGCTACACCTTC. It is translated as CASSHGTGIEGYTF.

Written as DNA, the CDR3 is TGTGCCAGCAGTTTAGTTCTGGGACAGGAAGCTTTCTTT. Translating it yields CASSLVLGQEAFF. The rearrangement uses TRBV12-3 or TRBV12-4 and TRBJ1-1; 7 bases are shared with TRBD1. This CDR3 has 13 amino acids. V lost 1 base to trimming and J lost 8 bases; unmatched junction nucleotides: 4.

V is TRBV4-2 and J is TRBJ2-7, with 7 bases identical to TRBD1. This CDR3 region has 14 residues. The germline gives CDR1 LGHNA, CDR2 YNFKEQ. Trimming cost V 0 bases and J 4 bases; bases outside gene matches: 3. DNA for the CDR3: TGTGCCAGCAGCCAAGACGGGACAGAGTACGAGCAGTACTTC. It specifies CASSQDGTEYEQYF.

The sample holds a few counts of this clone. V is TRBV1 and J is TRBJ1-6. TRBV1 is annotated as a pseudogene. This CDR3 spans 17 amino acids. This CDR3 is CTSSQVKSNSYNSPLHF. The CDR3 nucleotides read TGCACCAGCAGCCAAGTTAAAAGCAACTCCTATAATTCACCCCTCCACTTT.

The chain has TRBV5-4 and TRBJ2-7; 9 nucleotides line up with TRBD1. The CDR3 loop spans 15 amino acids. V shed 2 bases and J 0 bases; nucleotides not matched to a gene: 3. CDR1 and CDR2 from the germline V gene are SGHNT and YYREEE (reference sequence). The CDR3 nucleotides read TGTGCCAGCAGCTTCGGGACAGGGTCCTCCTACGAGCAGTACTTC. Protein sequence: CASSFGTGSSYEQYF. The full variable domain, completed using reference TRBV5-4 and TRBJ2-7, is ETGVTQSPTHLIKTRGQQVTLRCSSQSGHNTVSWYQQALGQGPQFIFQYYREEENGRGNFPPRFSGLQFPNYSSELNVNALELDDSALYLCASSFGTGSSYEQYFGPGTRLTVT.

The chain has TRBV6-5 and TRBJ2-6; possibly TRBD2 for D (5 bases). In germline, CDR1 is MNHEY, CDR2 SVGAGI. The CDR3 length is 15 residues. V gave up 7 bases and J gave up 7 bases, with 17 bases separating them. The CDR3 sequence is CASTTPRAGANVLTF. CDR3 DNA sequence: TGTGCCAGCACCACCCCCCGGGCGGGCGCCAACGTCCTGACTTTC.

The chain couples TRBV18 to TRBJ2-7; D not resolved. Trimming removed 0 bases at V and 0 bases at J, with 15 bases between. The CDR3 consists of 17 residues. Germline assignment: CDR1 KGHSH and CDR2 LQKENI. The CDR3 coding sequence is TGTGCCAGCTCACCACCTCGCGGATCAAGTAGCTCCTACGAGCAGTACTTC. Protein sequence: CASSPPRGSSSSYEQYF. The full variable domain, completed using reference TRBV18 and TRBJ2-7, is NAGVMQNPRHLVRRRGQEARLRCSPMKGHSHVYWYRQLPEEGLKFMVYLQKENIIDESGMPKERFSAEFPKEGPSILRIQQVVRGDSAAYFCASSPPRGSSSSYEQYFGPGTRLTVT.

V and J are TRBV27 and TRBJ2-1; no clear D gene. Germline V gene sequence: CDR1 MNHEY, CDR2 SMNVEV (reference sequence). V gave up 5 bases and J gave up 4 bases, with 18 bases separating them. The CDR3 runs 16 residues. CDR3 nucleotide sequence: TGTGCCAGCAGTCACCCAACTCCCTCCGGGTACAATGAGCAGTTCTTC. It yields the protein CASSHPTPSGYNEQFF.

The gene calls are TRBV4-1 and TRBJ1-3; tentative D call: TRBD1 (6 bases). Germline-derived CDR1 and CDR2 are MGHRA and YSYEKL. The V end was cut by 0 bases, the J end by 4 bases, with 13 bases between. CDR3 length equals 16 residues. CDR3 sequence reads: CASSQEGQGLGNTIYF. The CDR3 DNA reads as TGCGCCAGCAGCCAAGAAGGCCAGGGGTTGGGAAACACCATATATTTT.

CDR3 residues: CASSLGQLSSGNTIYF. In DNA, the CDR3 is TGTGCCAGCAGCCTCGGACAGCTTAGCTCTGGAAACACCATATATTTT. The rearrangement links TRBV11-2 to TRBJ1-3; possibly TRBD1 for D (6 bases). Trimming took off 5 bases at V and 0 bases at J, with 14 bases between the two ends. Germline V gives CDR1 SGHAT, CDR2 FQNNGV. This CDR3 comprises 16 residues.

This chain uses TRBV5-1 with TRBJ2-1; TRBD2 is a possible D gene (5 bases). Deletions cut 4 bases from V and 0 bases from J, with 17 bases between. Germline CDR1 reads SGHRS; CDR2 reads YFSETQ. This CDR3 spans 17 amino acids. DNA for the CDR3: TGCGCCAGCAGCGCAGAAGGACTCGATTACTCCTACAATGAGCAGTTCTTC. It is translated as CASSAEGLDYSYNEQFF.

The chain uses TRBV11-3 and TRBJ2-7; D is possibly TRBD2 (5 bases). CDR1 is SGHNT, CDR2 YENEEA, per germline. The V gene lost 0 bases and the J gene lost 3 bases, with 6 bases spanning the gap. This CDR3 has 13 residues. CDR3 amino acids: CASSLEAGYEQYF. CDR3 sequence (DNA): TGTGCCAGCAGCTTAGAGGCGGGCTACGAGCAGTACTTC.

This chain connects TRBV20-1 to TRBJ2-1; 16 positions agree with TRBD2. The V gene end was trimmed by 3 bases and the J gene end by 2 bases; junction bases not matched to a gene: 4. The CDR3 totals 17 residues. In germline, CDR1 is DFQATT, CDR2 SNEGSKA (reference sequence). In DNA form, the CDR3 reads TGCAGTGCTAGTGGGACTAGCGGGGGGGCCACCTACAATGAGCAGTTCTTC. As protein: CSASGTSGGATYNEQFF.

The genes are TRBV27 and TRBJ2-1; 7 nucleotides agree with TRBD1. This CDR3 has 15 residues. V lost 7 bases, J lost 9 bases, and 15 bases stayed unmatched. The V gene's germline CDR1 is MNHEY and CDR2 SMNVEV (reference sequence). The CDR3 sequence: CASTTGQDPTGEQFF. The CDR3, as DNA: TGTGCCAGCACAACCGGACAGGACCCTACAGGTGAGCAGTTCTTC.

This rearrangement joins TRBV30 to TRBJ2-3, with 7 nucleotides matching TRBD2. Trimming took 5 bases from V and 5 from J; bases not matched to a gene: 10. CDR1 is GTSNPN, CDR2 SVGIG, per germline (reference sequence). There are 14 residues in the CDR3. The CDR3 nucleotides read TGTGCCTGGTCTCGGACTAGTTTTCAAGATACGCAGTATTTT. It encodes CAWSRTSFQDTQYF.

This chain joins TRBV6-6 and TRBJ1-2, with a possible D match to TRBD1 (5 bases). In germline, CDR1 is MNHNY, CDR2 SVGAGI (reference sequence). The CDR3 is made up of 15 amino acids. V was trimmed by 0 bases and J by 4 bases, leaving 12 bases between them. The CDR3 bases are TGTGCCAGCAGTTACTCAGGGGCGTCTGGCTATGGCTACACCTTC. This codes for CASSYSGASGYGYTF.

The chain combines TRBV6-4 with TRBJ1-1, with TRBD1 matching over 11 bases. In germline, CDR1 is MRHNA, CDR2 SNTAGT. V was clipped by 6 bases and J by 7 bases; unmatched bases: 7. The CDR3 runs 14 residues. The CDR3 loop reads CASSRGQGAVEAFF. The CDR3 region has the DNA TGTGCCAGCAGCAGAGGACAGGGGGCTGTTGAAGCTTTCTTT.

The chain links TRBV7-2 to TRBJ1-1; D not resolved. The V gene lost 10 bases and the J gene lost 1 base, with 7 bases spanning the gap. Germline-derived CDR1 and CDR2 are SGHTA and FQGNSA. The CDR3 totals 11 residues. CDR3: CAILANTEAFF. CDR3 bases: TGTGCCATCCTAGCGAACACTGAAGCTTTCTTT. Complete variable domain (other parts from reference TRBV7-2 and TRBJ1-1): GAGVSQSPSNKVTEKGKDVELRCDPISGHTALYWYRQSLGQGLEFLIYFQGNSAPDKSGLPSDRFSAERTGGSVSTLTIQRTQQEDSAVYLCAILANTEAFFGQGTRLTVV.

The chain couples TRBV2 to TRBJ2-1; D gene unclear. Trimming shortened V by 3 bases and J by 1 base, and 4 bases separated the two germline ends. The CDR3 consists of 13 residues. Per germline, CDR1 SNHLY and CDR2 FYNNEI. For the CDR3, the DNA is TGTGCCAGCAGTGACAGTTCCTACAATGAGCAGTTCTTC. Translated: CASSDSSYNEQFF.